Sequencing of this T cell receptor beta chain was carried out in a study of cytomegalovirus exposure and HLA in healthy donors (dated 2017 in TCRdb). Study-wide context: According to a later analysis, one platform produced both the 120 validation repertoires and the 666 repertoires of the first cohort. The aim of the study was to test whether cataloging public T cell receptors could identify signatures of past pathogen exposure. Along with the approximately 600-subject first cohort, a separate validation cohort of 120 different subjects was used. The study combined high-throughput TCR immunosequencing, statistical association of individual TCRs with disease status, and machine learning to predict cytomegalovirus infection status. Findings and caveats that apply to the study as a whole: Most TCR sequences were seen in very few donors, while some public TCRs were found in many individuals. In both the original and validation cohorts, the classifier was reported to diagnose cytomegalovirus status with high specificity and sensitivity. The validation cohort had no HLA typing available for a later analysis, so co-occurrence within that cohort was assessed over all 120 or so repertoires. The study listed 164 TCR beta chains as associated with cytomegalovirus. The authors suggested that the approach could potentially be generalized to other disease states and immunological phenotypes. A few of the identified cytomegalovirus-associated TCR beta chains were confirmed in vitro to be specific for cytomegalovirus antigens. Subsequent analysis determined that TCRs grouped into clusters in the first cohort also showed a tendency toward co-occurrence across the 90 to 150 validation repertoires, and approximately 94% of cluster scores exceeded 0.

Preparation of the library involved the immunoSEQ multiplex PCR assay. The authors processed their data as follows. A statistical classification framework was built for diagnosing cytomegalovirus status from the catalog of TCR beta chain sequences. The source is immuneACCESS, and TCRdb retained only in-frame sequences with V and J called. Part of the clones is not carried over; for the studies checked, unresolved V genes explain less than half of this, and the remainder is unexplained. V and J calls and clone size follow that table, whereas D and trimming were derived from the DNA. The sample table contains roughly 70,000 clones; only one count was recorded for 94% of them. Less than 2% of the sample rests with the top ten. Donors formed part of the validation cohort, which comprised 120 subjects and was distinct from the first cohort of 690 or so subjects. On this clone itself: Its antigen is unknown. No base qualities exist here, and no much larger clone lies one base off it.

From its cysteine to its phenylalanine, the CDR3 spans 17 amino acids. CDR3 DNA is the only sequence kept; it has 51 bases, read in frame from the first base. CDR1 and CDR2 were assigned from the germline V gene as SGHAT and FQNNGV. Trimming removed 11 bases from V and 4 bases from J, leaving 29 bases between the germline ends. The rearranged segments are TRBV11-2 and TRBJ1-2, with no confidently assigned D gene. The sequence came from a man aged 18 to 29 in good health and CMV-seropositive. Sequencing was carried out using PBMCs. The DNA sequence follows: TGTGCCGTCTATGGTTCGGGGTCTTCCTCTAGCCCCTATGGCTACACCTTC. The translation is CAVYGSGSSSSPYGYTF.